The T cell receptor (beta chain) under discussion was sequenced for a study of blood T cells in healthy people across ages. Each sample yielded at least 6.5 million isolated PBMCs. For the second PCR, which ran for roughly 7 to 11 cycles, a sample-barcoded 5' primer and a J-beta primer mix were used. Each cDNA was tagged by a template-switch adaptor containing 12 random nucleotides. TCRdb ran MiXCR on the 5' RACE reads and lists one entry per CDR3 protein. Of about 1.5 million distinct CDR3 sequences listed, roughly 43% were seen once; the top ten hold more than 4%. Per germline, CDR1 MNHNY and CDR2 SVGAGI (reference sequence). This CDR3 region has 12 residues. V gave up 6 bases and J gave up 2 bases, with 8 bases separating them. This clonotype was observed at least ten times. Its antigen is as yet unknown. General study points: Higher diversity, along with more naive CD4+ cells, distinguished long-lived donors from aged donors. Age showed a roughly linear inverse relationship with TCR beta diversity per million T cells.

The origin of this receptor is a woman aged 18-29 years in good health. The gene calls are TRBV6-6 and TRBJ2-7; D is ambiguous. Specimen: blood. CDR3 nucleotides: TGTGCCAGCAGCGCTTCAACCTACGAGCAGTACTTC. Amino acid sequence: CASSASTYEQYF.